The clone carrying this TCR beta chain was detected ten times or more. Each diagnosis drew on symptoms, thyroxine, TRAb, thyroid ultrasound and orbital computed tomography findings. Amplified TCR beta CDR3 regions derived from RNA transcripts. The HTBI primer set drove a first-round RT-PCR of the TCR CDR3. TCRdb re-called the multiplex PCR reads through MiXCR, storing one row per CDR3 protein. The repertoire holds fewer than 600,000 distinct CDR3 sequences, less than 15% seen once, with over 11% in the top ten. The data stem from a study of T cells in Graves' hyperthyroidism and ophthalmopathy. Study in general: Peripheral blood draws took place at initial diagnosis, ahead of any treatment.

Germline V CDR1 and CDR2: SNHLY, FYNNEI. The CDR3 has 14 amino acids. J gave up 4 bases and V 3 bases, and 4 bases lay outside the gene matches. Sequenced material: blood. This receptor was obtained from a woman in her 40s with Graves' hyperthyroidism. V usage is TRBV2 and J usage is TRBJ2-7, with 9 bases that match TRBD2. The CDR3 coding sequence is TGTGCCAGCAGTGAGGCTAGCGGGATTTACGAGCAGTACTTC. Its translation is CASSEASGIYEQYF.